This T cell receptor (beta chain) was identified during a study of liver allograft versus peripheral blood T cells. The overall study: Liver transplant recipients had T cell receptor repertoires compared between transplanted liver and peripheral blood.

Each CDR3 protein is one row after TCRdb ran MiXCR on the reads. The sample records over 10,000 distinct CDR3 sequences, under 30% being singletons. Points from the study as a whole: Intragraft T cell receptor repertoires of liver allografts were reported to differ from peripheral blood repertoires.

Ten or more counts support this clonotype. As yet, its antigen is unknown. CDR3 length: 14 amino acids. V gave up 5 bases and J gave up 3 bases; unmatched junction bases: 6. Germline V gene lookup returns CDR1 LNHDA and CDR2 SQIVND (reference sequence). This clonotype was sampled from a human patient who had a liver transplant. The graft donor may be the source of some T cells. The chain couples TRBV19 to TRBJ2-7; 8 positions agree with TRBD2. CDR3 sequence reads: CASSFDGGDYEQYF. CDR3 coding DNA: TGTGCCAGTAGTTTCGACGGGGGGGACTACGAGCAGTACTTC.